Listed here is a single T cell receptor (beta chain). The data belong to a study of T cell changes during pregnancy in multiple sclerosis. V was cut by 5 bases and J by 1 base, with 11 bases left in between. This CDR3 contains 14 residues. The V gene's germline CDR1 is LNHNV and CDR2 YYDKDF (reference sequence). Some clones are missing from TCRdb's copy, which holds only in-frame ones; the method was immunoSEQ multiplex PCR. The sample contains about 57,000 clones, 90% to 95% of which appear only once. This receptor was obtained from a female donor with multiple sclerosis, enrolled in a pregnancy study. The sample in question was CD4+ T cells from peripheral blood mononuclear cells, obtained in the second trimester of pregnancy. The chain is built from TRBV15 and TRBJ1-2, with D possibly being TRBD1 (5 bases). The CDR3 DNA reads as TGTGCCACCAGCGGGGCCGGGAGTAACTATGGCTACACCTTC. It translates to CATSGAGSNYGYTF. The complete variable domain, with remaining parts taken from reference TRBV15 and TRBJ1-2, reads DAMVIQNPRYQVTQFGKPVTLSCSQTLNHNVMYWYQQKSSQAPKLLFHYYDKDFNNEADTPDNFQSRRPNTSFCFLDIRSPGLGDTAMYLCATSGAGSNYGYTFGSGTRLTVV.